This T cell receptor (beta chain) was recorded in a study of CD8+CD57+ T cells in acquired aplastic anemia. Findings of the study overall: It was found that almost 30 CD8+ CDR3 sequences were shared between patients and controls.

The junction had 13 bases not matched to a gene; V was cut back by 6 bases and J by 6 bases. This CDR3 region has 15 residues. CDR1 and CDR2 from the germline V gene are DFQATT and SNEGSKA (reference sequence). According to the study, genomic DNA was the template for TCR beta VDJ and CDR3 profiling. One entry per CDR3 protein, called by TCRdb with MiXCR from the reads. The table records about 40,000 distinct CDR3 sequences, less than 65% of them present only once. Many counts were recorded for this clonotype. The antigen is unknown. All patients picked for sequencing had shown, by flow cytometry, an expansion of CD8+CD57+ cells. In all patients, the disease was severe acquired aplastic anemia. Blood came from patients not yet given any therapy.

The sequence was obtained from a human donor with aplastic anemia. Specimen: sorted CD4+, CD8+, or CD8+CD57+ T cells (not recorded which) from PBMCs. The V and J genes are TRBV20-1 and TRBJ2-5; 10 nucleotides match TRBD1. CDR3 residues: CSAVSLGQGSQTQYF. The CDR3 DNA sequence: TGCAGTGCAGTATCTTTGGGACAGGGGAGTCAGACCCAGTACTTC.